These 28 T cell receptor beta chains share one sample of origin, sequenced in a study of human T cells and chemical hapten exposure. Unfractionated whole blood was the source from which total RNA was extracted. The library tagged individual cDNA molecules with unique molecular identifiers. TCRdb recomputed calls from the reads with MiXCR, one row per CDR3 protein. The table has about 120,000 distinct CDR3 sequences, 8.5% seen once. Sequencing was done on a sample of whole blood. These receptors all stem from a human donor in good health. Some clones in this sample may be carry-over from other donors' samples.

This clonotype was recorded at least ten times. The V call is TRBV19, the J call TRBJ2-7; 8 nucleotides align to TRBD1. V gave up 3 bases and J gave up 1 base; unmatched junction bases: 5. This CDR3 comprises 15 residues. The germline V gene encodes CDR1 LNHDA and CDR2 SQIVND (reference sequence). This CDR3 is CASSIPDRGSYEQYF. The CDR3 bases are TGTGCCAGTAGTATTCCAGACAGGGGATCCTACGAGCAGTACTTC.

The chain uses TRBV16 and TRBJ1-4; 7 nucleotides agree with TRBD1. The length of the CDR3 is 14 residues. Germline V gene lookup returns CDR1 KGHSY and CDR2 FQNENV. Trimming cost V 8 bases and J 5 bases; bases outside gene matches: 8. CDR3 region: CASCPGQLNEKLFF. CDR3 bases: TGTGCCAGCTGTCCGGGACAGCTGAATGAAAAACTGTTTTTT.

The V and J genes are TRBV4-3 and TRBJ1-1; 8 nucleotides line up with TRBD1. V shed 1 base, J shed 1 base, and the junction held 20 bases outside the gene matches. The CDR3 sequence is 21 residues long. CDR1 is LGHNA, CDR2 YSLEER, per germline. In DNA, the CDR3 is TGCGCCAGCAGCCAAGTTTACCCTTACGACAGGGGCAGTGACTGGAACACTGAAGCTTTCTTT. This codes for CASSQVYPYDRGSDWNTEAFF.

This clonotype was observed a few times. The V and J genes are TRBV12-3 or TRBV12-4 and TRBJ2-5; a possible D gene is TRBD2 (5 bases). With 6 bases removed from V and 5 bases from J, the gap between germline ends came to 19 bases. CDR3 length: 15 residues. CDR3 nucleotides: TGTGCCAGCAGGCCCCGGACTGTGAAAGGGGAGACCCAGTACTTC. Amino acids: CASRPRTVKGETQYF.

This clonotype was found a few times. The chain combines TRBV11-2 with TRBJ2-3; the match to TRBD2 covers 14 bases. This CDR3 comprises 16 residues. The J segment lost 4 bases and the V segment lost 5 bases, leaving 5 bases of the junction unmatched. Germline loops: CDR1 SGHAT, CDR2 FQNNGV. The CDR3 sequence is CASSTGTSGSSDTQYF. The CDR3 coding sequence is TGTGCCAGCAGCACCGGGACTAGCGGGAGCTCAGATACGCAGTATTTT.

The chain has TRBV6-6 and TRBJ2-5; 8 bases map to TRBD1. The germline CDR1 and CDR2 sequences are MNHNY and SVGAGI (reference sequence). The CDR3 length is 16 residues. V lost 6 bases, J lost 1 base, and 10 bases stayed unmatched. This CDR3 reads CASRKASDRAQETQYF. The DNA of the CDR3 is TGTGCCAGCAGAAAGGCCTCGGACAGGGCCCAAGAGACCCAGTACTTC.

At least ten counts were recorded for this clonotype. The gene calls are TRBV9 and TRBJ1-6; D unresolved. Trimming left V 4 bases short and J 0 bases short, with 14 bases between. The CDR3 runs 17 residues. Germline CDR1 is SGDLS and CDR2 is YYNGEE. The CDR3 spells CASSLTLTASYNSPLHF. DNA of the CDR3: TGTGCCAGCAGCCTCACTTTGACGGCCTCCTATAATTCACCCCTCCACTTT.

This clonotype was detected ten times or more. The chain uses TRBV7-2 and TRBJ1-1, with D tentatively TRBD1 (5 bases). The CDR3 is 16 amino acids. CDR1 is SGHTA and CDR2 is FQGNSA in the germline V gene. The germline V and J ends were trimmed by 5 bases and 0 bases, with 16 bases remaining between them. CDR3 nucleotides: TGTGCCAGCAGCCTGGGAGGGGCGGGGATGAACACTGAAGCTTTCTTT. It encodes CASSLGGAGMNTEAFF.

This clonotype was counted a few times. The chain is built from TRBV5-1 and TRBJ1-1; maybe TRBD1 (6 bases). This CDR3 is built from 14 residues. From germline, CDR1 is SGHRS and CDR2 YFSETQ. V dropped 2 bases and J dropped 3 bases, with 11 bases sitting between them. CDR3 nucleotides: TGCGCCAGCAGCTTTCAGGGGCGGGACACTGAAGCTTTCTTT. Translation gives CASSFQGRDTEAFF. The full variable domain, its missing parts supplied by reference TRBV5-1 and TRBJ1-1, is KAGVTQTPRYLIKTRGQQVTLSCSPISGHRSVSWYQQTPGQGLQFLFEYFSETQRNKGNFPGRFSGRQFSNSRSEMNVSTLELGDSALYLCASSFQGRDTEAFFGQGTRLTVV.

This clonotype has more than one count but fewer than ten. J is TRBJ2-1 and V is TRBV6-1, with 7 nucleotides matching TRBD2. The trim removed 8 bases at V and 6 bases at J, leaving 10 bases unmatched. Looked up from germline, CDR1 is MNHNS and CDR2 is SASEGT. The CDR3 extends over 14 amino acids. The CDR3 sequence is CASSWSSGTNEQFF. DNA of the CDR3: TGTGCCAGCTCTTGGTCTAGCGGTACCAATGAGCAGTTCTTC.

This clonotype was recorded many times. V is TRBV2 and J is TRBJ1-1; D is undetermined. The V and J ends lost 1 base and 7 bases respectively, with 19 bases between them. The length of the CDR3 is 16 residues. Germline V gives CDR1 SNHLY, CDR2 FYNNEI. Here the CDR3 reads CASSEEIMGLSFEAFF. Written as DNA, the CDR3 is TGTGCCAGCAGTGAAGAGATTATGGGCCTTTCGTTTGAAGCTTTCTTT.

This clonotype has ten or more counts. The rearrangement uses TRBV6-2 or TRBV6-3 and TRBJ1-1; unclear D gene. From germline, CDR1 is MNHEY and CDR2 SVGEGT. Trimming stripped 2 bases from V and 0 bases from J, with 1 base between. This CDR3 region has 12 residues. The CDR3 DNA reads TGTGCCAGCAGTTACGTGAACACTGAAGCTTTCTTT. Translated, it gives CASSYVNTEAFF.

This clonotype was picked up many times. The V and J genes are TRBV18 and TRBJ2-1; the match to TRBD1 covers 9 bases. The J segment lost 1 base and the V segment lost 3 bases, leaving 4 bases of the junction unmatched. CDR1 is KGHSH and CDR2 is LQKENI in the germline V gene. This CDR3 is built from 16 residues. In nucleotides, the CDR3 is TGTGCCAGCTCACCGGACAGGGGTAGTTCCTACAATGAGCAGTTCTTC. Protein: CASSPDRGSSYNEQFF.

This clonotype was counted only a few times. An end of the junction differs from the germline gene, which may be a read error. The chain links TRBV12-5 to TRBJ2-3, with no clear D. The CDR3 length is 11 residues. The germline CDR1 and CDR2 sequences are LGHNT and FRNRAP. CDR3 DNA: TGTGCTAGTGGTTTGAGGCAGCTTTTGGATTTT. Translation: CASGLRQLLDF.

This clonotype was picked up a small number of times. This sequence joins TRBV9 and TRBJ2-1, with 8 bases lining up with TRBD1. CDR1 and CDR2 (germline): SGDLS, YYNGEE. The CDR3 consists of 16 residues. Germline trimming cut 2 bases from V and 7 bases from J; bases unmatched to any gene: 11. This chain's CDR3 is CASSVRRGQVANEQFF. In DNA, the CDR3 is TGTGCCAGCAGCGTTCGGCGGGGACAGGTAGCTAATGAGCAGTTCTTC.

In its sample, this clonotype was seen many times. The chain uses TRBV2 and TRBJ1-6; D remains unclear. The CDR3 is 14 residues long. Trimming removed 3 bases at V and 6 bases at J, with 9 bases between. CDR1 is SNHLY and CDR2 is FYNNEI in the germline V gene. The chain's CDR3 is CASSEWSANSPLHF. In DNA, the CDR3 is TGTGCCAGCAGTGAGTGGTCGGCTAATTCACCCCTCCACTTT.

There are a few counts of this clonotype. The chain carries TRBV12-3 or TRBV12-4 and TRBJ2-5; D gene uncertain. The CDR3 runs 14 residues. Between the trimmed V and J ends, which lost 0 bases and 2 bases, there was a span of 7 bases. CDR3 sequence (DNA): TGTGCCAGCAGTTTAGCGCTAGGGCAAGAGACCCAGTACTTC. Translating it yields CASSLALGQETQYF.

This chain links TRBV5-1 with TRBJ2-7; D perhaps matches TRBD1 (6 bases). CDR1 is SGHRS and CDR2 is YFSETQ in the germline V gene. V dropped 0 bases and J dropped 4 bases, with 8 bases sitting between them. This CDR3 region has 13 residues. The CDR3 nucleotides are TGCGCCAGCAGCTTGGGACAGGAATACGAGCAGTACTTC. Translated: CASSLGQEYEQYF.

The chain carries TRBV19 and TRBJ2-1; TRBD2 might be the D (6 bases). The CDR3 length is 13 residues. Per germline, CDR1 LNHDA and CDR2 SQIVND (reference sequence). Trimming shortened V by 5 bases and J by 7 bases, and 12 bases separated the two germline ends. For the CDR3, the DNA is TGTGCCAGTAGTGTCCGGGAGAGTAATGAGCAGTTCTTC. It is translated as CASSVRESNEQFF.

As DNA, the CDR3 is TGTGCCACCAGCAGAGACAAACAGGGGGCGAGTTCACCCCTCCACTTT. As protein: CATSRDKQGASSPLHF. The chain is built from TRBV15 and TRBJ1-6; TRBD1 matches at 9 bases. This CDR3 is 16 amino acids long. The trim removed 0 bases at V and 9 bases at J, leaving 6 bases unmatched. Germline assignment: CDR1 LNHNV and CDR2 YYDKDF (reference sequence). The full variable domain, completed using reference TRBV15 and TRBJ1-6, is DAMVIQNPRYQVTQFGKPVTLSCSQTLNHNVMYWYQQKSSQAPKLLFHYYDKDFNNEADTPDNFQSRRPNTSFCFLDIRSPGLGDTAMYLCATSRDKQGASSPLHFGNGTRLTVT.

V is TRBV28 and J is TRBJ2-2; either TRBD1 or TRBD2 may fit D (6 bases each). Trimming cost V 10 bases and J 5 bases, with 14 bases left between them. Germline CDR1 reads MDHEN; CDR2 reads SYDVKM. The CDR3 runs to 13 residues. The CDR3 sequence is CATGGGWTGELFF. CDR3 nucleotide sequence: TGTGCCACCGGGGGCGGGTGGACCGGGGAGCTGTTTTTT.

The genes are TRBV2 and TRBJ2-1; TRBD2 matches 7 bases. CDR3 length: 16 residues. CDR1 is SNHLY, CDR2 FYNNEI, per germline. Trimming removed 1 base from V and 5 bases from J; junction bases left unmatched: 8. The DNA of the CDR3 is TGTGCCAGCAGTGAAGGGCGGGGGAGAAACAACAATGAGCAGTTCTTC. Translating gives CASSEGRGRNNNEQFF.

This clonotype has a handful of counts. The genes are TRBV19 and TRBJ1-2; the D is unclear. The V gene's germline CDR1 is LNHDA and CDR2 SQIVND (reference sequence). V lost 7 bases and J 7 bases, leaving 7 bases between the germline ends. This CDR3 is 10 amino acids long. CDR3 sequence: CASMGVGYTF. The DNA for the CDR3 is TGTGCCAGTATGGGCGTTGGCTACACCTTC. The complete variable domain, with remaining parts taken from reference TRBV19 and TRBJ1-2, reads DGGITQSPKYLFRKEGQNVTLSCEQNLNHDAMYWYRQDPGQGLRLIYYSQIVNDFQKGDIAEGYSVSREKKESFPLTVTSAQKNPTAFYLCASMGVGYTFGSGTRLTVV.

In its sample, this clonotype was seen a few times. V and J are TRBV5-6 and TRBJ2-7; D gene ambiguous. V dropped 1 base and J dropped 2 bases, with 13 bases sitting between them. The length of the CDR3 is 15 residues. CDR1 SGHDT and CDR2 YYEEEE come from the germline V gene. As DNA, the CDR3 is TGTGCCAGCAGCTTGTACGGGTATTTACCCTACGAGCAGTACTTC. It yields the protein CASSLYGYLPYEQYF.

This clonotype was counted ten times or more. V usage is TRBV16 and J usage is TRBJ1-5, with D perhaps TRBD1 (5 bases). Germline V gives CDR1 KGHSY, CDR2 FQNENV. CDR3 length equals 18 residues. The ends were cut back, 0 bases at V and 6 bases at J, with 21 bases in the middle. CDR3 in DNA: TGTGCCAGCAGCCAATCTTCTAAATCCGCGGCAGGGTTTCAGCCCCAGCATTTT. Residues: CASSQSSKSAAGFQPQHF. The entire variable domain, with the rest obtained from reference TRBV16 and TRBJ1-5, is as follows: GEEVAQTPKHLVRGEGQKAKLYCAPIKGHSYVFWYQQVLKNEFKFLISFQNENVFDETGMPKERFSAKCLPNSPCSLEIQATKLEDSAVYFCASSQSSKSAAGFQPQHFGDGTRLSIL.

This clonotype was counted at least ten times. The genes are TRBV10-3 and TRBJ1-5; D call uncertain. Germline assignment: CDR1 ENHRY and CDR2 SYGVKD. V was trimmed by 2 bases and J by 6 bases, leaving 11 bases between them. The CDR3 length is 14 residues. The CDR3 protein is CAISEAVAGQPQHF. The CDR3 region has the DNA TGTGCCATCAGTGAGGCAGTCGCAGGTCAGCCCCAGCATTTT.

This clonotype was counted at least ten times. This rearrangement joins TRBV3-1 to TRBJ2-7; TRBD1 aligns across 11 bases. Germline CDR1 LGHDT, CDR2 YNNKEL (reference sequence). V trimming: 1 base; J trimming: 0 bases; junction bases outside the gene matches: 2. The CDR3 is made up of 16 amino acids. CDR3 sequence (DNA): TGTGCCAGCAGCCAAGGGACAGGGGGCTTCTCCTACGAGCAGTACTTC. Encoded protein: CASSQGTGGFSYEQYF.

The table lists this clonotype with a few counts. The chain has TRBV6-2 or TRBV6-3 and TRBJ1-2; 9 positions agree with TRBD1. Germline CDR1 and CDR2: MNHEY and SVGEGT. The CDR3 loop spans 14 amino acids. With V trimmed by 6 bases and J by 8 bases, 10 bases remained unmatched. For the CDR3, the DNA is TGTGCCAGCAGAACCCAGGACAGGGGAGGAGGCTACACCTTC. Amino acids: CASRTQDRGGGYTF.